A single sample is the source of the 20 T cell receptor beta chains below, sequenced in a study of T cell repertoires in cytomegalovirus infection. TCRdb called the reads again in MiXCR, with one record for every CDR3 protein. Counted here are a few hundred thousand distinct CDR3 sequences, less than 9.5% occurring once; the ten biggest clones make up around 15%. The sequenced sample was PBMCs. These receptor sequences come from a human donor in good health (CMV status not recorded). Some clones in this sample may be carry-over from other donors' samples.

The chain joins TRBV6-2 or TRBV6-3 to TRBJ1-3; unclear D gene. The length of the CDR3 is 13 residues. The V gene's germline CDR1 is MNHEY and CDR2 SVGEGT. The V end lost 6 bases, the J end lost 0 bases, and 6 bases lay between the germline ends. CDR3 nucleotides: TGTGCCAGCAGCATGGACTCTGGAAACACCATATATTTT. It specifies CASSMDSGNTIYF.

This clonotype has at least ten counts. This sequence joins TRBV12-3 or TRBV12-4 and TRBJ2-7; 14 bases match TRBD2. This CDR3 has 14 amino acids. The J segment lost 5 bases and the V segment lost 6 bases, leaving 3 bases of the junction unmatched. CDR3 amino acids: CASRGTSGGHEQYF. CDR3 nucleotide sequence: TGTGCCAGCAGAGGGACTAGCGGGGGTCACGAGCAGTACTTC.

This clonotype has at least ten counts. V gene TRBV7-6 combines with J gene TRBJ2-6; D is undetermined. V lost 1 base and J lost 2, with 6 bases in between. Germline loops: CDR1 SGHVS, CDR2 FNYEAQ. There are 15 residues in the CDR3. CDR3 DNA sequence: TGTGCCAGCAGCTTAGTAGGAACTGGGGCCAACGTCCTGACTTTC. It translates to CASSLVGTGANVLTF.

This clonotype was seen at least ten times. The rearrangement uses TRBV7-9 and TRBJ1-1, with a tentative D call TRBD1 (5 bases). CDR3 size: 16 residues. CDR1 SEHNR and CDR2 FQNEAQ come from the germline V gene (reference sequence). V lost 8 bases and J 1 base, leaving 20 bases between the germline ends. The CDR3 sequence is CASFVGGARANTEAFF. CDR3 nucleotide sequence: TGTGCCAGCTTTGTGGGAGGTGCCAGGGCGAACACTGAAGCTTTCTTT.

This clonotype was observed a few times. J is TRBJ1-2 and V is TRBV27, with D possibly matching TRBD1 (5 bases). This CDR3 spans 16 amino acids. The V gene's germline CDR1 is MNHEY and CDR2 SMNVEV (reference sequence). The V end lost 4 bases, the J end lost 0 bases, and 15 bases lay between the germline ends. CDR3 in DNA: TGTGCCAGCAGTTCGCAATACCAGGGTTCTAACTATGGCTACACCTTC. Translating it yields CASSSQYQGSNYGYTF.

This clonotype was recorded many times. The V call is TRBV5-8, the J call TRBJ1-4; no reliable D call. The V and J ends lost 0 bases and 2 bases respectively, with 11 bases between them. Per germline, CDR1 SGHTS and CDR2 YDEGEE. The CDR3 has 16 amino acids. CDR3 DNA sequence: TGTGCCAGCAGCTTGGAATTAGGGTGGACTAATGAAAAACTGTTTTTT. Protein sequence: CASSLELGWTNEKLFF.

This clonotype showed up many times. V usage is TRBV20-1 and J usage is TRBJ1-2, with D unclear. The CDR3 extends over 13 amino acids. In germline, CDR1 is DFQATT, CDR2 SNEGSKA (reference sequence). V lost 3 bases and J lost 4, with 12 bases in between. This CDR3 is CSASPGALYGYTF. The DNA of the CDR3 is TGCAGTGCTAGCCCAGGAGCGCTCTATGGCTACACCTTC.

This clonotype was counted many times. The rearrangement links TRBV11-2 to TRBJ2-7; D possibly corresponds to TRBD1 (5 bases). The V gene lost 6 bases and the J gene lost 1 base, with 13 bases spanning the gap. Per the germline V gene, CDR1 is SGHAT and CDR2 is FQNNGV. The CDR3 loop spans 14 amino acids. The CDR3 reads CASSHIDSSYEQYF. In DNA, the CDR3 is TGTGCCAGCAGTCATATCGACAGTTCCTACGAGCAGTACTTC.

The table lists this clonotype with many counts. J is TRBJ2-3 and V is TRBV6-4; 7 bases are a match to TRBD2. CDR3 length: 15 residues. Germline-derived CDR1 and CDR2 are MRHNA and SNTAGT. J was trimmed by 0 bases and V by 4 bases; bases with no gene match: 4. The CDR3 loop reads CASSASGDSTDTQYF. CDR3 nucleotide sequence: TGTGCCAGCAGTGCGAGCGGGGACAGCACAGATACGCAGTATTTT.

On this clonotype: Possible read error: a much larger clone is one base away. This chain links TRBV5-1 with TRBJ2-1; 11 bases align to TRBD2. This CDR3 is built from 16 residues. Per germline, CDR1 SGHRS and CDR2 YFSETQ. In DNA form, the CDR3 reads TGCGCCAGCAGCTTGACTAGCGGGAGCTCCTACAATGAGCTGTTCTTC. The encoded protein is CASSLTSGSSYNELFF.

This clonotype occurred many times. In nucleotides, the CDR3 is TGCAGTGCTAGAACGAGCGGAGATACGCAGTATTTT. Its protein product is CSARTSGDTQYF. V and J are TRBV20-1 and TRBJ2-3; possible D gene TRBD2, 5 bases. Trimming left V 2 bases short and J 5 bases short, with 8 bases between. The V gene's germline CDR1 is DFQATT and CDR2 SNEGSKA (reference sequence). The CDR3 has 12 residues.

This clonotype was found a few times. The chain has TRBV7-2 and TRBJ2-4; tentative D call: TRBD2 (6 bases). This CDR3 comprises 14 residues. V dropped 6 bases and J dropped 0 bases, with 9 bases sitting between them. Germline V lookup: CDR1 SGHTA, CDR2 FQGNSA. The CDR3 region has the DNA TGTGCCAGCAGTTCGGGAGTAGCCAAAAACATTCAGTACTTC. Its protein is CASSSGVAKNIQYF.

This clonotype was seen ten or more times. V is TRBV7-2 and J is TRBJ2-3; TRBD2 matches at 8 bases. The germline V gene has CDR1 SGHTA and CDR2 FQGNSA. The CDR3 loop spans 16 amino acids. V was clipped by 0 bases and J by 5 bases; unmatched bases: 7. In nucleotides, the CDR3 is TGTGCCAGCAGCTTAGCCCCCCGGGGGGGCGGAGATACGCAGTATTTT. Residues: CASSLAPRGGGDTQYF.

This clonotype was seen ten or more times. This chain links TRBV7-2 with TRBJ2-4; 7 bases fit TRBD2. CDR1 and CDR2 from the germline V gene are SGHTA and FQGNSA. Trimming removed 4 bases from V and 0 bases from J; junction bases left unmatched: 12. The CDR3 length is 18 residues. The CDR3 spells CASSSPRPGGLAKNIQYF. CDR3 bases: TGTGCCAGCAGCTCCCCCCGCCCGGGGGGATTAGCCAAAAACATTCAGTACTTC.

V gene TRBV18 combines with J gene TRBJ1-1, with D possibly being TRBD1 (6 bases). CDR1 KGHSH and CDR2 LQKENI come from the germline V gene. The CDR3 consists of 19 residues. Trimming removed 3 bases from V and 5 bases from J, with 28 bases in between. The CDR3 nucleotides are TGTGCCAGCTCACCCTACGGGGGCCCGTTAGGGGGGCGCGGGACTGAAGCTTTCTTT. As protein: CASSPYGGPLGGRGTEAFF.

This clonotype was recorded a few times. The chain couples TRBV11-3 to TRBJ1-1; no clear D. The CDR3 length is 13 residues. Germline V gene data show CDR1 as SGHNT and CDR2 as YENEEA. V lost 3 bases, J lost 0 bases, and 5 bases lay in between. The CDR3 is CASSFNMNTEAFF. The CDR3 DNA is TGTGCCAGCAGCTTTAACATGAACACTGAAGCTTTCTTT.

This clonotype was seen repeatedly, ten times or more. Here the CDR3 reads CASSMGSGQGYGQPQHF. The CDR3 region has the DNA TGTGCCAGTAGTATGGGTTCGGGACAGGGGTATGGACAGCCCCAGCATTTT. The rearrangement links TRBV19 to TRBJ1-5; 10 nucleotides agree with TRBD1. This CDR3 spans 17 amino acids. Looked up from germline, CDR1 is LNHDA and CDR2 is SQIVND (reference sequence). J was trimmed by 7 bases and V by 3 bases; bases with no gene match: 12.

This clonotype was seen at least ten times. The V and J genes are TRBV7-2 and TRBJ2-7; 7 bases are a match to TRBD1. Losses at the gene ends were 1 base for V and 6 bases for J; bases not matched to a gene: 6. Germline loops: CDR1 SGHTA, CDR2 FQGNSA. CDR3 length: 14 residues. CDR3 residues: CASSLGQGRGEQYF. The CDR3 bases are TGTGCCAGCAGCTTAGGACAGGGAAGAGGCGAGCAGTACTTC.

This clonotype was seen only a few times. This rearrangement joins TRBV7-9 to TRBJ2-7, with TRBD2 matching over 12 bases. The J segment lost 5 bases and the V segment lost 6 bases, leaving 8 bases of the junction unmatched. CDR1 is SEHNR, CDR2 FQNEAQ, per germline (reference sequence). This CDR3 contains 15 residues. CDR3 protein: CASSKTSGRTHEQYF. CDR3 in DNA: TGTGCCAGCAGTAAGACTAGCGGGAGAACCCACGAGCAGTACTTC.

This clonotype was found many times. The chain links TRBV7-2 to TRBJ1-2, with D unclear. This CDR3 comprises 14 residues. The V and J ends lost 1 base and 8 bases respectively, with 14 bases between them. The V gene's germline CDR1 is SGHTA and CDR2 FQGNSA. CDR3 loop: CASSLVFQAGGYTF. CDR3 nucleotide sequence: TGTGCCAGCAGCTTAGTGTTCCAGGCCGGGGGCTACACCTTC.